This T cell receptor beta chain emerged from a study of OX40 agonist ivuxolimab in advanced cancers. Study-level background: Patients were dosed intravenously with ivuxolimab at 0.01 to 10 mg/kg every 2 weeks. Participants, 80% to 90% male, averaged roughly 59 years of age, ranging from 23 to 79. Three patients showed partial responses: one hepatocellular carcinoma and two cutaneous melanoma cases.

TCRdb's copy holds only in-frame clones and misses some; the assay was immunoSEQ multiplex PCR. The profile covers about 120,000 clones, with 75% to 90% appearing a single time and about 0.55% taken by the ten largest. The CDR3 is 14 residues long. The table lists this clone with a count of one. The TCR originated in an adult with an advanced solid tumor such as melanoma, head and neck, liver or kidney cancer. This rearrangement joins TRBV21-1 to TRBJ2-1; the table's D call TRBD2 went unverified against the DNA. TRBV21-1 corresponds to a pseudogene. Material: CD4+ or CD8+ T cells sorted from blood, obtained in a trial of the OX40 agonist ivuxolimab. CDR3 DNA: TGTGCCAGCAGCAGGAGCGGGGGGTACAATGAGCAGTTCTTC. It encodes CASSRSGGYNEQFF.